This T cell receptor beta chain was documented in a study of cytomegalovirus exposure and HLA in healthy donors. CDR1 and CDR2 (germline): SQVTM, ANQGSEA. The CDR3 covers 14 residues. V lost 7 bases, J lost 0 bases, and 14 bases lay in between. This clone was picked up a small number of times. Primers: 60 Vbeta forward and 13 Jbeta reverse. Produced via immunoSEQ multiplex PCR; TCRdb's table is partial and in-frame only. Among some 170,000 clones, over 65% were seen once, and the ten largest hold roughly 3.6%. Sampled while nominally healthy, donors likely had unrecorded immune exposures. This receptor was taken from a woman in her fifties or sixties in good health and CMV-seropositive. V usage is TRBV29-1 and J usage is TRBJ2-3, with D possibly being TRBD1 (6 bases). The sample was PBMCs. The CDR3 reads CSAPRGGSTDTQYF. The DNA for the CDR3 is TGCAGCGCTCCGAGAGGGGGAAGCACAGATACGCAGTATTTT.